This TCR beta chain was found in a study of T cells in Graves' hyperthyroidism and ophthalmopathy. Study-wide background: Peripheral blood was secured at the point of initial diagnosis, before any treatment. General study results and limits: Most thyroid clonotypes expanded above 0.001 were also detected in blood.

As concerns this clonotype: What it recognizes is unknown.

Ophthalmopathy patients had Clinical Activity Score at least 3, NOSPECS grade at least 4, duration under 3 months. TCR beta CDR3 region amplification was performed from RNA transcripts. The HTBI set primed first-round TCR CDR3 RT-PCR. TCRdb re-called the multiplex PCR reads with MiXCR, one entry per CDR3 protein. The sample records around 300,000 distinct CDR3 sequences, approximately 23% being singletons. Trimming cost V 3 bases and J 0 bases, with 8 bases left between them. CDR1 is SGDLS and CDR2 is YYNGEE in the germline V gene. This CDR3 comprises 14 residues. Sequenced material: blood. The receptor was derived from a man younger than 45 with Graves' ophthalmopathy. The V gene is TRBV9, the J gene TRBJ2-3; D is undetermined. The CDR3 loop is CASSAGTSTDTQYF. The DNA of the CDR3 is TGTGCCAGCAGCGCCGGAACTAGCACAGATACGCAGTATTTT.